These 27 T cell receptor beta chains share one sample of origin, sequenced in a study of shared clonotypes between healthy human individuals. Method: immunoSEQ multiplex PCR; TCRdb's copy keeps in-frame clones and lacks some. The data show about 1.1 million clones, approximately 80% seen once. Sequenced material: memory CD4+ T cells from PBMCs. Subset reported: CD45RA-negative fraction. The receptor set was obtained from a man between 18 and 35 years old in good health. Some clones in this sample may be carry-over from other donors' samples.

This chain links TRBV18 with TRBJ2-7; TRBD1 is a possible D gene (5 bases). Per the germline V gene, CDR1 is KGHSH and CDR2 is LQKENI. V lost 3 bases to trimming and J lost 5 bases, with 20 bases between them. This CDR3 is 16 amino acids long. CDR3 in DNA: TGTGCCAGCTCACCCCGGGCGTGGGTAGGGGCCGACGAGCAGTACTTC. It specifies CASSPRAWVGADEQYF.

The V and J genes are TRBV7-2 and TRBJ1-1; D remains ambiguous. The ends were cut back, 5 bases at V and 6 bases at J, with 16 bases in the middle. Germline V CDR1 and CDR2: SGHTA, FQGNSA. The CDR3 sequence is 14 residues long. CDR3 sequence (DNA): TGTGCCAGCAGCATAAGTTGGACGAGCCCTGAAGCTTTCTTT. Translated, it gives CASSISWTSPEAFF.

This chain joins TRBV5-1 and TRBJ2-1; 10 positions match TRBD2. This CDR3 is 14 amino acids long. V dropped 2 bases and J dropped 8; count of bases not matched to a gene: 4. Germline V gene sequence: CDR1 SGHRS, CDR2 YFSETQ. The chain's CDR3 is CASSFVAGGYEQFF. CDR3 DNA sequence: TGCGCCAGCAGCTTTGTAGCGGGAGGTTATGAGCAGTTCTTC.

The count of this clone is one. The CDR3 is CASSLRDPGDTQYF. The DNA for the CDR3 is TGTGCCAGCAGCCTCCGGGACCCAGGGGATACGCAGTATTTT. This chain uses TRBV7-3 with TRBJ2-3; D is perhaps TRBD1 or TRBD2 (5 bases each). Trimming removed 5 bases from V and 6 bases from J, with 15 bases in between. The germline V gene has CDR1 SGHTA and CDR2 FQGTGA. The length of the CDR3 is 14 residues.

J is TRBJ2-2 and V is TRBV30; D is undetermined. CDR3 length equals 13 residues. V was pared by 3 bases and J by 5 bases, with 10 bases between. Per germline, CDR1 GTSNPN and CDR2 SVGIG (reference sequence). The CDR3 loop reads CAWRLTRTGELFF. The CDR3 coding sequence is TGTGCCTGGAGGCTCACACGGACCGGGGAGCTGTTTTTT. The full variable domain, in which reference TRBV30 and TRBJ2-2 provide the parts outside the CDR3, is SQTIHQWPATLVQPVGSPLSLECTVEGTSNPNLYWYRQAAGRGLQLLFYSVGIGQISSEVPQNLSASRPQDRQFILSSKKLLLSDSGFYLCAWRLTRTGELFFGEGSRLTVL.

CDR3 nucleotide sequence: TGTGCCAGCAGTCCTCCACAGGGGGCAATGGAGACCCAGTACTTC. It is translated as CASSPPQGAMETQYF. The chain employs TRBV28 and TRBJ2-5, with TRBD1 identical over 9 bases. The CDR3 loop spans 15 amino acids. The J segment lost 5 bases and the V segment lost 5 bases, leaving 9 bases of the junction unmatched. The germline V gene has CDR1 MDHEN and CDR2 SYDVKM.

The rearrangement joins TRBV7-3 to TRBJ2-2; D might be TRBD2 (5 bases). CDR3 length equals 13 residues. Trimming pared 4 bases from V and 5 bases from J, leaving 8 bases between. Germline-derived CDR1 and CDR2 are SGHTA and FQGTGA. This CDR3 is CASSSRGTGELFF. CDR3 sequence (DNA): TGTGCCAGCAGCTCCCGAGGGACCGGGGAGCTGTTTTTT.

The J gene is TRBJ1-1, the V gene TRBV30; D perhaps matches TRBD1 (6 bases). V shed 1 base and J shed 1 base, with 10 bases lying between them. This CDR3 has 14 amino acids. The V gene's germline CDR1 is GTSNPN and CDR2 SVGIG (reference sequence). In nucleotides, the CDR3 is TGTGCCTGGAGTGATAGACAGGCGAACACTGAAGCTTTCTTT. Amino acid sequence: CAWSDRQANTEAFF.

In this sample, this clone turned up once. This chain joins TRBV19 and TRBJ2-7; 12 positions agree with TRBD1. Germline loops: CDR1 LNHDA, CDR2 SQIVND (reference sequence). There are 16 residues in the CDR3. Losses at the gene ends were 3 bases for V and 6 bases for J; bases not matched to a gene: 9. This chain's CDR3 is CASSIPGQGASGEQYF. The CDR3 DNA follows: TGTGCCAGTAGTATCCCGGGACAGGGGGCGTCAGGCGAGCAGTACTTC.

The rearrangement links TRBV11-3 to TRBJ1-1; TRBD1 is a possible D gene (6 bases). Trimming shortened V by 6 bases and J by 1 base, and 12 bases separated the two germline ends. Per the germline V gene, CDR1 is SGHNT and CDR2 is YENEEA. CDR3 length: 14 amino acids. This CDR3 reads CASSLGHQNTEAFF. In DNA, the CDR3 is TGTGCCAGCAGTTTGGGACATCAGAACACTGAAGCTTTCTTT.

The chain combines TRBV10-3 with TRBJ1-2; no definite D call. The CDR3 covers 13 residues. The ends were cut back, 4 bases at V and 6 bases at J, with 12 bases in the middle. CDR1 is ENHRY, CDR2 SYGVKD, per germline. The CDR3 DNA sequence: TGTGCCATCAGTGCCAGAACAGACCATGGCTACACCTTC. It yields the protein CAISARTDHGYTF.

The chain has TRBV5-4 and TRBJ2-4; no reliable D call. Between the trimmed V and J ends, which lost 0 bases and 0 bases, there was a span of 7 bases. The CDR3 extends over 15 amino acids. CDR1 is SGHNT and CDR2 is YYREEE in the germline V gene (reference sequence). The CDR3 nucleotides read TGTGCCAGCAGCTTGGCAGCCGGAGCCAAAAACATTCAGTACTTC. Translation gives CASSLAAGAKNIQYF.

With regard to this clone: In the same sample, other DNA sequences code for this CDR3. CDR3 in amino acids: CASSRDRGGETQYF. The CDR3 nucleotides read TGTGCCAGCAGCCGTGACAGGGGTGGTGAGACCCAGTACTTC. The chain joins TRBV7-2 to TRBJ2-5, with 8 nucleotides matching TRBD1. Germline V CDR1 and CDR2: SGHTA, FQGNSA. The CDR3 has 14 residues. Trimming removed 5 bases from V and 5 bases from J; junction bases left unmatched: 7.

This rearrangement joins TRBV28 to TRBJ1-5; 7 nucleotides agree with TRBD1. J gave up 2 bases and V 2 bases, and 3 bases lay outside the gene matches. The germline CDR1 and CDR2 sequences are MDHEN and SYDVKM. This CDR3 is built from 15 residues. The CDR3 sequence: CASSLLTGGNQPQHF. DNA for the CDR3: TGTGCCAGCAGTTTACTAACAGGGGGCAATCAGCCCCAGCATTTT. Complete variable domain (other parts from reference TRBV28 and TRBJ1-5): DVKVTQSSRYLVKRTGEKVFLECVQDMDHENMFWYRQDPGLGLRLIYFSYDVKMKEKGDIPEGYSVSREKKERFSLILESASTNQTSMYLCASSLLTGGNQPQHFGDGTRLSIL.

The chain links TRBV7-9 to TRBJ2-1; 7 nucleotides agree with TRBD2. The ends lost 2 bases at V and 1 base at J; junction bases unmatched: 5. The germline gives CDR1 SEHNR, CDR2 FQNEAQ (reference sequence). CDR3 size: 16 residues. CDR3 sequence: CASSLRGLGSYNEQFF. For the CDR3, the DNA is TGTGCCAGCAGCTTACGCGGACTAGGGTCCTACAATGAGCAGTTCTTC.

V usage is TRBV5-1 and J usage is TRBJ2-3; D is possibly TRBD1 (5 bases). V shed 6 bases and J shed 2 bases, with 10 bases lying between them. The germline CDR1 and CDR2 sequences are SGHRS and YFSETQ. The CDR3 has 13 amino acids. The CDR3 protein is CASKEDNTDTQYF. In nucleotides, the CDR3 is TGCGCCAGCAAAGAGGACAACACAGATACGCAGTATTTT.

This clone showed up just a few times. This chain joins TRBV6-5 and TRBJ2-7; D gene unclear. This CDR3 is built from 13 residues. The germline V and J ends were trimmed by 2 bases and 6 bases, with 11 bases remaining between them. In germline, CDR1 is MNHEY, CDR2 SVGAGI. CDR3 in amino acids: CASSYRSKLEQYF. CDR3 bases: TGTGCCAGCAGTTACAGGTCGAAGCTCGAGCAGTACTTC.

J is TRBJ2-7 and V is TRBV7-8; a possible D gene is TRBD2 (6 bases). The V end lost 0 bases, the J end lost 2 bases, and 17 bases lay between the germline ends. The CDR3 is made up of 17 amino acids. From germline, CDR1 is SGHVS and CDR2 FQNEAQ. The CDR3 region has the DNA TGTGCCAGCAGCTTAGCGGGGCTAGCGTCGCCTGCCTACGAGCAGTACTTC. Translation gives CASSLAGLASPAYEQYF.

The chain uses TRBV6-5 and TRBJ2-2, with D perhaps being TRBD1 or TRBD2 (5 bases each). Germline loops: CDR1 MNHEY, CDR2 SVGAGI. The CDR3 contains 13 residues. Trimming pared 5 bases from V and 6 bases from J, leaving 10 bases between. The CDR3 here is CASSPRGSGELFF. CDR3 coding DNA: TGTGCCAGCAGTCCACGGGGCTCCGGGGAGCTGTTTTTT.

Points on this clone: This CDR3 is also generated by other DNA sequences in the sample. V gene TRBV30 combines with J gene TRBJ2-5, with no clear D. This CDR3 has 10 amino acids. The V end was cut by 5 bases, the J end by 2 bases, with 3 bases between. Germline CDR1 reads GTSNPN; CDR2 reads SVGIG (reference sequence). CDR3 DNA: TGTGCCTGGCGGCAAGAGACCCAGTACTTC. This gives the protein CAWRQETQYF.

This chain joins TRBV30 and TRBJ1-2, with D tentatively TRBD1 (5 bases). CDR3 size: 14 residues. V lost 0 bases and J 0 bases, leaving 8 bases between the germline ends. CDR1 is GTSNPN and CDR2 is SVGIG in the germline V gene (reference sequence). The CDR3 DNA is TGTGCCTGGAGTGTTCTGGGGGCTAACTATGGCTACACCTTC. Encoded protein: CAWSVLGANYGYTF.

This clone has just one count. The chain employs TRBV5-5 and TRBJ2-2; possible D gene TRBD1, 7 bases. The CDR3 extends over 15 amino acids. Germline V lookup: CDR1 SGHKS, CDR2 YYEKEE (reference sequence). The V and J ends lost 3 bases and 3 bases respectively, with 12 bases between them. CDR3 amino acids: CASSYAGGYTGELFF. The CDR3 bases are TGTGCCAGCAGCTATGCAGGGGGGTACACCGGGGAGCTGTTTTTT.

This clone is categorized as medium-sized. The rearrangement joins TRBV5-4 to TRBJ2-7, with D perhaps matching TRBD2 (5 bases). Germline V gene sequence: CDR1 SGHNT, CDR2 YYREEE (reference sequence). V lost 0 bases, J lost 2 bases, and 9 bases lay in between. The CDR3 runs to 14 residues. The CDR3 DNA is TGTGCCAGCAGCTTGGCCAACGGGGCCTACGAGCAGTACTTC. Protein product: CASSLANGAYEQYF.

This rearrangement joins TRBV7-3 to TRBJ2-2; 8 nucleotides agree with TRBD1. This CDR3 has 14 amino acids. V was pared by 3 bases and J by 10 bases, with 7 bases of the junction left unmatched. The germline gives CDR1 SGHTA, CDR2 FQGTGA. This CDR3 reads CASSLDRDTSELFF. CDR3 nucleotides: TGTGCCAGCAGCTTGGACAGGGACACGTCGGAGCTGTTTTTT.

This chain joins TRBV28 and TRBJ2-7, with unresolved D. Germline V gives CDR1 MDHEN, CDR2 SYDVKM. V was trimmed by 4 bases and J by 6 bases, leaving 13 bases between them. The CDR3 covers 13 residues. CDR3 residues: CASSSPVVGEQYF. The CDR3 DNA reads as TGTGCCAGCAGTTCCCCGGTGGTGGGCGAGCAGTACTTC.

With respect to this clone: Different DNA sequences within this sample yield the same CDR3. The chain carries TRBV5-1 and TRBJ2-7; D remains unclear. The V and J ends lost 4 bases and 3 bases respectively, with 11 bases between them. This CDR3 is built from 13 residues. Germline V gene lookup returns CDR1 SGHRS and CDR2 YFSETQ. The CDR3 here is CASSPGQSYEQYF. DNA of the CDR3: TGCGCCAGCAGCCCCGGGCAGAGCTACGAGCAGTACTTC. Full variable domain (rest looked up from reference TRBV5-1 and TRBJ2-7): KAGVTQTPRYLIKTRGQQVTLSCSPISGHRSVSWYQQTPGQGLQFLFEYFSETQRNKGNFPGRFSGRQFSNSRSEMNVSTLELGDSALYLCASSPGQSYEQYFGPGTRLTVT.

This clone was counted a few times. The gene calls are TRBV30 and TRBJ2-7; the match to TRBD2 covers 12 bases. V trimming: 3 bases; J trimming: 4 bases; junction bases outside the gene matches: 13. The CDR3 runs to 17 residues. The germline V gene has CDR1 GTSNPN and CDR2 SVGIG (reference sequence). The CDR3 DNA reads TGTGCCTGGAGCCGTATCCCGACTAGCGGGAGCCTTTACGAGCAGTACTTC. Translation: CAWSRIPTSGSLYEQYF.